Listed below are T cell receptor beta chains from one sample, sequenced in a study of neurological immune-mediated disorders. Each CDR3 protein gets one entry after TCRdb re-called the 5' RACE reads with MiXCR. The sample includes about 90,000 distinct CDR3 sequences, roughly 13% seen only once; the top ten take roughly 5%. Sequencing input: PBMCs. Source of these receptors: a female donor with HTLV-1-associated myelopathy (HAM/TSP). Both conserved end residues are part of each CDR3. A D gene is named only where the DNA matches it firmly. A row's size may be missing; if present it is once, few, many or a size class.

V gene	clone size	D gene	J gene	CDR3 DNA	CDR3 protein
TRBV6-5	-	-	TRBJ2-1	TGTGCCAGCAGTTACTCGATGGGGTCCGGGGGCAATGAGCAGTTCTTC	CASSYSMGSGGNEQFF
TRBV20-1	many	-	TRBJ2-5	TGCAGTGCTAGTGGGCAGAAAGAGACCCAGTACTTC	CSASGQKETQYF
TRBV4-1	many	TRBD2	TRBJ2-3	TGCGCCAGCAGCATACGGGGACTAGCGGGAAATACAGATACGCAGTATTTT	CASSIRGLAGNTDTQYF
TRBV28	many	TRBD1	TRBJ1-2	TGTGCCAGCAGTCCCACCCGACGCTCGGGACAGAACTATGGCTACACCTTC	CASSPTRRSGQNYGYTF
TRBV6-6	many	-	TRBJ2-2	TGTGCCAGCGGGGGGGCTGACACCGGGGAGCTGTTTTTT	CASGGADTGELFF
TRBV7-9	many	-	TRBJ2-5	TGTGCCAGCAGCTTGGGCACAGGGAACAAAGAGACCCAGTACTTC	CASSLGTGNKETQYF
TRBV10-3	many	-	TRBJ2-7	TGTGCCATCAGTCCAACAATTTACGAGCAGTACTTC	CAISPTIYEQYF
TRBV28	many	TRBD2	TRBJ2-1	TGTGCCAGCACTCGCGGGGGGAACTACAATGAGCAGTTCTTC	CASTRGGNYNEQFF
TRBV7-9	few	-	TRBJ2-1	TGTGCCAGCAGCTTAGCCGACAAAATGAGGCAGTTCTTC	CASSLADKMRQFF
TRBV11-1	many	-	TRBJ2-5	TGTGCCAGCAGCCCCAGACGGGGGGAGACCCAGTACTTC	CASSPRRGETQYF
TRBV10-3	few	-	TRBJ2-3	TGTGCCATCTCGGGGGGCCTTGCAGATACGCAGTATTTT	CAISGGLADTQYF
TRBV6-5	few	TRBD1	TRBJ2-6	TGTGCCAGCAGTTACCTGGGGACAGGGAACTCTGGGGCCAACGTCCTGACTTTC	CASSYLGTGNSGANVLTF
TRBV6-5	many	-	TRBJ2-7	TGTGCCAGCAGTTACTCTCCGGAATCGTCCTACGAGCAGTACTTC	CASSYSPESSYEQYF
TRBV20-1	many	-	TRBJ2-7	TGCAGTGCCCTAAAAGGGGGAACCTACGAGCAGTACTTC	CSALKGGTYEQYF
TRBV6-5	many	-	TRBJ2-2	TGTGCCAGCAGTTATTGGGGGGAGCTGTTTTTT	CASSYWGELFF
TRBV5-6	many	-	TRBJ2-7	TGTGCCAGCAGCTTGCCCGGCGGGACAGCATTATACTACGAGCAGTACTTC	CASSLPGGTALYYEQYF
TRBV12-3/TRBV12-4	-	TRBD1	TRBJ2-7	TGTGCCAGCAGCACAGGGGGTCGGGTTCCCTACGAGCAGTACTTC	CASSTGGRVPYEQYF
TRBV4-1	many	TRBD1	TRBJ2-1	TGCGCCAGCAGCCAAGGGACAGGGGTGTACAATGAGCAGTTCTTC	CASSQGTGVYNEQFF
TRBV27	medium-sized	-	TRBJ2-5	TGTGCCAGCAGATTAAGTTCGGACAGAGAGACCCAGTACTTC	CASRLSSDRETQYF
TRBV5-1	many	-	TRBJ2-1	TGCGCCAGCAGCCCCGGGAGCTCCGGCGGTGAGCAGTTCTTC	CASSPGSSGGEQFF
TRBV5-1	many	-	TRBJ2-3	TGCGCCAGCAGCCCACGGACGGGTACTAGCACAGATACGCAGTATTTT	CASSPRTGTSTDTQYF
TRBV11-2	many	-	TRBJ1-2	TGTGCCAGCAGCATTTCGGACGGACGCTATGGCTACACCTTC	CASSISDGRYGYTF
TRBV27	many	-	TRBJ1-2	TGTGCCAGCAGATCTAAACAGCAGGGCTATGGCTACACCTTC	CASRSKQQGYGYTF
TRBV5-1	many	-	TRBJ2-5	TGCGCCAGCAGCTTGGAGGTTGAGGAGACCCAGTACTTC	CASSLEVEETQYF
TRBV4-1	many	-	TRBJ2-5	TGCGCCAGCAGCCAAGAAACAGTGGGTGGGGAGACCCAGTACTTC	CASSQETVGGETQYF
TRBV7-8	many	TRBD1	TRBJ2-3	TGTGCCAGCAGCTTAGCGGGGACAGGGTTTGAGACAGATACGCAGTATTTT	CASSLAGTGFETDTQYF
TRBV6-6	few	TRBD1	TRBJ2-7	TGTGCCAGCAGACTACTCTCAGGGGGTTCCTACGAGCAGTACTTC	CASRLLSGGSYEQYF
TRBV11-2	many	-	TRBJ1-2	TGTGCCAGCAGCTTAAGGCAGGGAACCCATGGCTACACCTTC	CASSLRQGTHGYTF
TRBV7-2	few	-	TRBJ2-1	TGTGCCAGCAGCTCAAAGGTGGGACGGGGGCAACCGCGGCAGTTCTTC	CASSSKVGRGQPRQFF
TRBV27	many	-	TRBJ2-7	TGTGCCAGCAAAACTCGACAGTCGGGTGTCTACGAGCAGTACTTC	CASKTRQSGVYEQYF
TRBV2	many	TRBD2	TRBJ2-2	TGTGCCAGCAGGCTAGCGGGGGGGCTTGGCGGGGAGCTGTTTTTT	CASRLAGGLGGELFF
TRBV29-1	many	-	TRBJ1-1	TGCAGCGGAGGCTCGGGGGGTGAAGCTTTCTTT	CSGGSGGEAFF
TRBV7-2	few	-	TRBJ2-7	TGTGCCAGCAGCCGGTATATAGCGTCTTTCGGCGGGGCCTCATACGAGCAGTACTTC	CASSRYIASFGGASYEQYF
TRBV7-9	many	TRBD1	TRBJ2-1	TGTGCGCTGAGGGAAGACAGGGACAATGAGCAGTTCTTC	CALREDRDNEQFF
TRBV20-1	many	TRBD2	TRBJ2-5	TGCAGTGCTAGAGGGGGGACTAAGAAAGAGACCCAGTACTTC	CSARGGTKKETQYF
TRBV20-1	many	TRBD2	TRBJ2-1	TGCAGTGTACGTAGCGGGGCATTCAATGAGCAGTTCTTC	CSVRSGAFNEQFF
TRBV18	many	-	TRBJ2-7	TGTGCCAGCTCACCCCCCGGGATGGGCTACGAGCAGTACTTC	CASSPPGMGYEQYF
TRBV5-1	few	-	TRBJ2-3	TGCGCCAGCAGGGCTTCTAGCACAGATACGCAGTATTTT	CASRASSTDTQYF
TRBV5-5	many	TRBD2	TRBJ2-7	TGTGCCAGCAGCTTGGCCGAGCGGGGGGCGTATTACGAGCAGTACTTC	CASSLAERGAYYEQYF
TRBV12-3/TRBV12-4	many	-	TRBJ2-3	TGTGCCAGCAGTTTAGACGGGGGGCTTGATACGCAGTATTTT	CASSLDGGLDTQYF
TRBV4-1	many	-	TRBJ2-1	TGCGCCAGCAGCCAAGATGACCAGGAGTTGAGCTCCTACAATGAGCAGTTCTTC	CASSQDDQELSSYNEQFF
TRBV5-1	many	-	TRBJ2-3	TGCGCCAGCAGCTTGGGGGGTTACACAGATACGCAGTATTTT	CASSLGGYTDTQYF
TRBV6-6	many	TRBD1	TRBJ1-1	TGTGCCAGCAGTCCGACAGGGGCGAACACTGAAGCTTTCTTT	CASSPTGANTEAFF
TRBV24-1	few	-	TRBJ2-5	TGTGCCACCAGTGAGCGCGGACGGACCTTCGGGGAGACCCAGTACTTC	CATSERGRTFGETQYF
TRBV7-4	many	TRBD1	TRBJ2-7	TGTGCCAGCAGCTTAGAAGGGCGGACAGGGCACGAGCAGTACTTC	CASSLEGRTGHEQYF
TRBV2	many	-	TRBJ1-1	TGTGCCAGCTTCCAGGGGATCAACACTGAAGCTTTCTTT	CASFQGINTEAFF
TRBV6-5	many	-	TRBJ2-3	TGTGCCAGCAGACCGGAGGGTTTAGATACGCAGTATTTT	CASRPEGLDTQYF
TRBV27	many	-	TRBJ1-6	TGTGCCAGCAGTTTATGGCCCGAGGTATCACCCCTCCACTTT	CASSLWPEVSPLHF
TRBV12-3/TRBV12-4	many	-	TRBJ2-6	TGTGCCAGCAGTTCCAGGGCTGGGGCCAACGTCCTGACTTTC	CASSSRAGANVLTF
TRBV5-4	many	-	TRBJ2-4	TGTGCCAGCAGCGAGTATTGGGGTGGCAGGGGATCCCTTCTTCAGTACTTC	CASSEYWGGRGSLLQYF
TRBV7-2	many	TRBD2	TRBJ2-5	TGTGCCAGCGCTAGCGGGGGGGCCGGAGAGACCCAGTACTTC	CASASGGAGETQYF
TRBV5-1	-	TRBD2	TRBJ2-3	TGCGCCAGCACCCTTAGCGGGGGAAGCACAGATACGCAGTATTTT	CASTLSGGSTDTQYF
TRBV9	many	-	TRBJ2-1	TGTGCCAGCAGCGTAGAAGCTAGCCAATCCAATGAGCAGTTCTTC	CASSVEASQSNEQFF
TRBV5-1	many	-	TRBJ2-7	TGCGCCAGCAGCGTGACAGGTTCCTACGAGCAGTACTTC	CASSVTGSYEQYF
TRBV4-1	many	-	TRBJ2-3	TGCGCCAGCAGCCAAGACAGGGGGGGTAGCACAGATACGCAGTATTTT	CASSQDRGGSTDTQYF